A selection of T cell receptor beta chains follows, all from one sample in a study of cytomegalovirus exposure and HLA in healthy donors. TCRdb keeps only in-frame clones here, not all; method: immunoSEQ multiplex PCR. This table holds more than 250,000 clones, roughly 90% found once. The source material was PBMCs. The receptors shown here come from a woman between 18 and 29 years old in good health and CMV-seronegative. The CDR3 runs from the conserved cysteine through the conserved F or W. A D gene is named only where the DNA matches it firmly. Size tells how often a clone was seen (once, few, many) or the class of an expanded clone, and some rows leave it out.

clone size	D gene	CDR3 length	J gene	V gene	CDR3 DNA	CDR3 protein
.	TRBD2	16	TRBJ2-7	TRBV28	TGTGCCAGCAGGGGATCCGGACTAGCGGGAGGAAACGAGCAGTACTTC	CASRGSGLAGGNEQYF
.	TRBD2	16	TRBJ2-7	TRBV5-4	TGTGCCAGCAGCACCCAAATAGCGGGAGGGCCGGGCGAGCAGTACTTC	CASSTQIAGGPGEQYF
.	TRBD2	19	TRBJ2-7	TRBV4-1	TGCGCCAGCAGCCACCTAAGAGGGACTAGCGGCAGGGCAGTTTACGAGCAGTACTTC	CASSHLRGTSGRAVYEQYF
.	TRBD1	15	TRBJ1-3	TRBV5-1	TGCGCCAGCAGCTTGGTTGGATCTACAGGGGACACCATATATTTT	CASSLVGSTGDTIYF
.	.	14	TRBJ2-7	TRBV19	TGTGCCAGTAAGTACAAGGCGGGTACCTACGAGCAGTACTTC	CASKYKAGTYEQYF
.	TRBD2	13	TRBJ2-7	TRBV11-3	TGTGCCAGCAGCTCCGGGACTACCTACGAGCAGTACTTC	CASSSGTTYEQYF
.	TRBD2	16	TRBJ2-2	TRBV5-1	TGCGCCAGCAGCTCGGGACTAGCGGGAGTTACCGGGGAGCTGTTTTTT	CASSSGLAGVTGELFF
.	.	15	TRBJ1-2	TRBV4-2	TGTGCCAGCAGCCAAGTCGGAGGGTCGGAGGGGGGCTACACCTTC	CASSQVGGSEGGYTF
.	TRBD1	15	TRBJ2-2	TRBV5-1	TGCGCCAGCAGCCTACGGACAGGGGGCACCGGGGAGCTGTTTTTT	CASSLRTGGTGELFF
.	TRBD1	14	TRBJ2-7	TRBV5-6	TGTGCCAGCAGCGAAACCGGGACAGCCTACGAGCAGTACTTC	CASSETGTAYEQYF
.	TRBD1	13	TRBJ1-2	TRBV18	TGTGCCAGCTCAGAACAGGGGGCGAGTGGCTACACCTTC	CASSEQGASGYTF
once	.	13	TRBJ2-2	TRBV4-3	TGCGCCAGCAGCTCCCCAACTACCGGGGAGCTGTTTTTT	CASSSPTTGELFF
.	.	12	TRBJ2-5	TRBV2	TGTGCCATCGGACTTATCCAAGAGACCCAGTACTTC	CAIGLIQETQYF
.	.	17	TRBJ2-5	TRBV9	TGTGCCAGCAGCGTAGGTGCCACGACGGACAACCAAGAGACCCAGTACTTC	CASSVGATTDNQETQYF
.	.	15	TRBJ1-1	TRBV4-1	TGCGCCAGCAGCCAAGATCGGGTTATAAACACTGAAGCTTTCTTT	CASSQDRVINTEAFF
.	.	12	TRBJ1-2	TRBV4-1	TGCGCCAGCAGCCAAGGAGGAAGTGGCTACACCTTC	CASSQGGSGYTF
.	TRBD1	15	TRBJ1-2	TRBV9	TGTGCCAGCAGCGCGGGAGACAGGGGGCGTCTAGGCTACACCTTC	CASSAGDRGRLGYTF
.	TRBD2	14	TRBJ2-7	TRBV10-3	TGTGCCAGCAGTTACTCGACTAGCGCCTACGAGCAGTACTTC	CASSYSTSAYEQYF
once	TRBD1	17	TRBJ1-2	TRBV4-3	TGCGCCAGCAGCCACAACAGGCCTACAGGGGGCGGCTATGGCTACACCTTC	CASSHNRPTGGGYGYTF
.	TRBD1	14	TRBJ2-1	TRBV10-3	TGTGCCATCTGGTCTCAGGGGGCCTACAATGAGCAGTTCTTC	CAIWSQGAYNEQFF
.	TRBD2	16	TRBJ2-5	TRBV9	TGTGCCAGCAGCCCCCCGGGACTAGCGGGAACTGAGACCCAGTACTTC	CASSPPGLAGTETQYF
.	TRBD1	14	TRBJ1-5	TRBV28	TGTGCCAGCGACCTGGACAGGGCGGATCAGCCCCAGCATTTT	CASDLDRADQPQHF
.	TRBD2	16	TRBJ2-3	TRBV7-3	TGTGCCAGCAGCTTATCGGCTAGCGGGAGGACAGATACGCAGTATTTT	CASSLSASGRTDTQYF
.	TRBD2	17	TRBJ2-5	TRBV5-6	TGTGCCAGCAGCTCGGTATCTAGCGGGAGTCGCGGTGAGACCCAGTACTTC	CASSSVSSGSRGETQYF
.	.	13	TRBJ2-1	TRBV30	TGTGCCTGGAGTGTACGAGGGCGAAATGAGCAGTTCTTC	CAWSVRGRNEQFF
.	TRBD2	16	TRBJ2-7	TRBV5-4	TGTGCCAGCAGCTCCACACTAGCGGGAGGGCCCTACGAGCAGTACTTC	CASSSTLAGGPYEQYF
.	TRBD1	16	TRBJ2-7	TRBV18	TGTGCCAGCTCACGAAGACAGGGGGCGAGCTCCTACGAGCAGTACTTC	CASSRRQGASSYEQYF
.	.	14	TRBJ2-7	TRBV2	TGTGCCAGCAGTGAAAGGAGGGGCCCCTACGAGCAGTACTTC	CASSERRGPYEQYF
.	TRBD1	13	TRBJ2-7	TRBV15	TGTGCCACCAGCAGGGGGGACAGCTACGAGCAGTACTTC	CATSRGDSYEQYF
.	.	14	TRBJ2-4	TRBV4-3	TGCGCCAGCAGCCAAGATGACACCCAAAACATTCAGTACTTC	CASSQDDTQNIQYF
once	TRBD2	14	TRBJ2-1	TRBV11-2	TGTGCCAGCAGCGGTCTAGCGGGAGGTATATGGCAGTTCTTC	CASSGLAGGIWQFF
few	.	15	TRBJ2-7	TRBV9	TGTGCCAGCAGCGCGAGACCGACTAGCTCCTACGAGCAGTACTTC	CASSARPTSSYEQYF
.	TRBD1	19	TRBJ2-7	TRBV7-7	TGTGCTAGCAGCTTAGTATTTCGGTTGTCGGGACAGGTCTCCTACGAGCAGTACTTC	CASSLVFRLSGQVSYEQYF
.	.	16	TRBJ1-3	TRBV27	TGTGCCAGCAGTTTAAACCCACCGGGAGGGCGAAACACCATATATTTT	CASSLNPPGGRNTIYF
.	.	15	TRBJ2-3	TRBV11-3	TGTGCCAGCAGCTTAGTAGGGGGAGCGAGAGATACGCAGTATTTT	CASSLVGGARDTQYF
.	TRBD2	15	TRBJ2-1	TRBV5-1	TGCGCCAGCAGATGGCGGGAGGGCTCTGTGCATGAGCAGTTCTTC	CASRWREGSVHEQFF
.	TRBD2	15	TRBJ2-5	TRBV11-2	TGTGCCAGCAGCTTTATAGCGGGAGCTGGGGAGACCCAGTACTTC	CASSFIAGAGETQYF
.	TRBD1	14	TRBJ1-2	TRBV9	TGTGCCAGCAGCGCCGGGACAGGGGGCTATGGCTACACCTTC	CASSAGTGGYGYTF
.	.	15	TRBJ2-7	TRBV7-7	TGTGCTAGCAGCTTAGGGGCAGGGGCCCTCTACGAGCAGTACTTC	CASSLGAGALYEQYF
.	.	13	TRBJ1-4	TRBV11-2	TGTGCCAGCCGTGGACAGTCTAATGAAAAACTGTTTTTT	CASRGQSNEKLFF
.	TRBD1	15	TRBJ2-7	TRBV11-3	TGTGCCAGCAGCTTAGGATGGGACAGCTCCTACGAGCAGTACTTC	CASSLGWDSSYEQYF